This section outlines one TCR beta chain sequence together with its context. Participant-given clinical history determined each cohort assignment. Recovered participants had two consecutive negative NP/OP PCR tests, healthcare professional clearance, or symptom resolution. Authors' analysis steps: Researchers report that nucleated cell counts were estimated from reference gene primer amplification. TCRdb's copy holds only in-frame clones and misses some; the assay was immunoSEQ multiplex PCR. V, J and clone size were drawn from that table, and D and trimming were deduced from the DNA. The table records some 300,000 clones, more than 75% of them present only once. The record originates from a study of blood T cell repertoires in COVID-19. The overall study: The United States, Italy and Spain were the sources of the acute and convalescent COVID-19 samples.

Germline assignment: CDR1 SNHLY and CDR2 FYNNEI. V was trimmed by 0 bases and J by 12 bases, leaving 15 bases between them. The CDR3 is 13 residues long. The V and J genes are TRBV2 and TRBJ2-7; D is unresolved. Sequenced: PBMCs or T cells enriched from blood (not recorded which). This TCR was sampled from a man aged 25 to 40 who had recovered from COVID-19. The CDR3, as DNA: TGTGCCAGCAGTGAAGCGCGTTCCCCGCGCCGGTACTTC. Translation: CASSEARSPRRYF.